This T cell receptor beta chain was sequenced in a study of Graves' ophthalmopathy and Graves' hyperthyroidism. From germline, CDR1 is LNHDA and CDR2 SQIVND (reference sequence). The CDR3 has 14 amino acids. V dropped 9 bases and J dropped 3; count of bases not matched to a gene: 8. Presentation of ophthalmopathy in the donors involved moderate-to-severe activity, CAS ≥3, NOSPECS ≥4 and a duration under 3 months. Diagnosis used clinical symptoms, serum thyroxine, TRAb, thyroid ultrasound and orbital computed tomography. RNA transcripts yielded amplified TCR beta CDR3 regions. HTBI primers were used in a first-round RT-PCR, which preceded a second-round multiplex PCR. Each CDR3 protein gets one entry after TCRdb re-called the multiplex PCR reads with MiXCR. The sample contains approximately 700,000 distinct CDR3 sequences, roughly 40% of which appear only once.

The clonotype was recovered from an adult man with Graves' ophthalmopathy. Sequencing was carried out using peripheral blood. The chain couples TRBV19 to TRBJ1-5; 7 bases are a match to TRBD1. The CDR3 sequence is CASATGIFNQPQHF. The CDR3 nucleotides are TGTGCCAGCGCGACAGGGATTTTCAATCAGCCCCAGCATTTT.